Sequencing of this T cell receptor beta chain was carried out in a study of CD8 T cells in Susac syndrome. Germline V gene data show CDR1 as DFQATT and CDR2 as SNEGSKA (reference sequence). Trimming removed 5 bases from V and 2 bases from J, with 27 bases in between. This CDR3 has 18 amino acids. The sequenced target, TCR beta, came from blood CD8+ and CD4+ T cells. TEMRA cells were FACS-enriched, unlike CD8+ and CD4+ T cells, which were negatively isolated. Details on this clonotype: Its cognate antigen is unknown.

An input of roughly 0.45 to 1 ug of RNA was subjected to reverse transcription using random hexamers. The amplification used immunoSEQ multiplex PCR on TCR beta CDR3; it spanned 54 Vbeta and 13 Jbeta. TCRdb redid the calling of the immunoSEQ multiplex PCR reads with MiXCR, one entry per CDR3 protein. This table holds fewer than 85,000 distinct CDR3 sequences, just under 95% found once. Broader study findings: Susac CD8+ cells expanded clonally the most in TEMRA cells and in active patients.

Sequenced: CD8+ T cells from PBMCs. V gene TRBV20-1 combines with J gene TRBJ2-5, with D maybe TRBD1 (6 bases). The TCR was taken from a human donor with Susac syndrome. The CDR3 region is CSAALQGPQIPAQETQYF. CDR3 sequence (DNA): TGCAGTGCTGCCCTACAGGGACCCCAAATACCCGCTCAAGAGACCCAGTACTTC.